This is a list of T cell receptor beta chains from one sample in a study of response to subunit inactivated influenza vaccine. TCRdb re-derived calls from the RT-PCR reads in MiXCR, one entry per CDR3 protein. The repertoire holds 500,000 to 600,000 distinct CDR3 sequences, with approximately 15% as singletons. The input for sequencing was CD4+ T cells sorted from PBMCs, taken less than 30 months after vaccination. These receptors were obtained from a man aged 45-69 years who received an inactivated influenza vaccine. Both conserved end residues are part of each CDR3.

TRBJ2-1 14 TRBV5-1 CASSFQREANEQFF
TRBJ2-7 14 TRBV5-1 CASSSSTASYEQYF
TRBJ2-7 14 TRBV25-1 CASSEGTDPYEQYF
TRBJ2-5 13 TRBV7-9 CASRLTGMETQYF
TRBJ2-7 12 TRBV6-6 CASSYASYEQYF
TRBJ2-1 14 TRBV20-1 CSASGGRAGYEQFF
TRBJ2-7 13 TRBV12-3/TRBV12-4 CASSFTFRGEQYF
TRBJ2-3 13 TRBV20-1 CSELGDAPDTQYF
TRBJ2-3 14 TRBV6-1 CASSPGGLQDTQYF
TRBJ2-3 16 TRBV4-3 CASSQDPSLSTDTQYF
TRBJ2-1 14 TRBV12-3/TRBV12-4 CASTRQGAVNEQFF
TRBJ1-2 12 TRBV10-3 CAMGTGDYGYTF
TRBJ1-2 14 TRBV20-1 CSARDRGIGYGYTF
TRBJ2-5 14 TRBV7-9 CASSLVDGQETQYF
TRBJ2-1 15 TRBV7-2 CASSLTASTYNEQFF
TRBJ2-3 11 TRBV20-1 CSARLGATQYF
TRBJ2-3 14 TRBV29-1 CSVSRDRETDTQYF
TRBJ2-1 16 TRBV25-1 CASSQGGTGAYNEQFF
TRBJ1-5 17 TRBV4-3 CASSQHAGTRGNQPQHF
TRBJ1-1 14 TRBV6-2/TRBV6-3 CASSYDSLNTEAFF
TRBJ2-3 16 TRBV5-5 CASSRSGGVGTDTQYF
TRBJ2-3 17 TRBV5-4 CASRTDSGTSLGDTQYF
TRBJ2-7 14 TRBV7-9 CASSLVEAGGLKYF
TRBJ2-3 16 TRBV2 CASSRRGQESTDTQYF
TRBJ2-2 13 TRBV5-1 CASSSSETGELFF
TRBJ2-7 15 TRBV5-1 CASSSGWTGSNEQYF
TRBJ2-4 13 TRBV20-1 CSFTTVPKNIQYF
TRBJ2-3 15 TRBV5-1 CASSLGHIMTDTQYF
TRBJ2-1 15 TRBV28 CASSLAGTTYNEQFF
TRBJ2-1 16 TRBV7-9 CASSLDGVAGLNEQFF
TRBJ1-5 16 TRBV20-1 CCAPGQGSIGNQPQHF
TRBJ2-7 14 TRBV9 CASSEMVGSYEQYF
TRBJ2-7 15 TRBV20-1 CSASATGTSSYEQYF
TRBJ2-2 14 TRBV12-3/TRBV12-4 CASSSGQYTGELFF
TRBJ2-7 12 TRBV18 CASSPQEGEQYF
TRBJ2-1 13 TRBV5-1 CASSLARNNEQFF
TRBJ1-2 13 TRBV20-1 CSAGGPHIWGYTF
TRBJ2-1 14 TRBV5-1 CASSLDGSYNEQFF
TRBJ2-1 16 TRBV9 CASSVGLAGTYNEQFF
TRBJ2-1 12 TRBV5-1 CASSSSDVEQFF
TRBJ2-3 18 TRBV6-5 CASSYSWDRVLSTDTQYF
TRBJ1-3 15 TRBV6-1 CASSPGLSSGNTIYF
TRBJ2-3 14 TRBV20-1 CSAPGLNRADTQYF
TRBJ2-3 15 TRBV27 CASRGARLYTDTQYF
TRBJ2-1 17 TRBV28 CASSRSSGGSSYNEQFF
TRBJ2-2 16 TRBV6-1 CASSPNRGENTGELFF
TRBJ2-3 14 TRBV5-1 CASSLGLALDTQYF
TRBJ2-1 16 TRBV6-5 CASSYTLAGGYNEQFF
TRBJ2-1 14 TRBV29-1 CSVGPGTVINEQFF
TRBJ2-3 15 TRBV10-3 CAISESGTSTDTQYF
TRBJ1-6 14 TRBV27 CASSSYSLNSPLHF
TRBJ2-2 14 TRBV5-1 CASRRQQNTGELFF
TRBJ1-1 16 TRBV10-3 CAISGTGGEMNTEAFF
TRBJ2-5 14 TRBV24-1 CATARRPAEETQYF
TRBJ2-2 14 TRBV12-3/TRBV12-4 CASSFVGGAGELFF
TRBJ2-7 14 TRBV20-1 CSARDGGGAYEQYF